This T cell receptor (beta chain) comes out of a study of T-cell reconstitution after alpha-beta-depleted transplantation in children. This CDR3 region has 16 residues. With 1 base clipped from V and 0 bases from J, the junction kept 3 bases outside the gene matches. Germline values: CDR1 SGHAT, CDR2 FQNNGV. Preparation of the TCRbeta library used unique molecular identifiers. In TCRdb, the PCR reads were re-called with MiXCR into one record per CDR3 protein. The data contain roughly 200,000 distinct CDR3 sequences, roughly 6.8% of them singletons. In its sample, this clonotype was seen a few times. J is TRBJ2-1 and V is TRBV11-2, with 7 bases that match TRBD2. The clonotype originates from a human donor who donated a stem cell graft to a child with Wiskott-Aldrich syndrome. This material consisted of PBMCs from the stem cell graft donor, taken from the stem cell graft. The CDR3 region has the DNA TGTGCCAGCAGCTTAGGACGCGGGAGCTCCTACAATGAGCAGTTCTTC. It yields the protein CASSLGRGSSYNEQFF.